One TCR beta chain is described in this entry. These data are taken from a study of blood T cell repertoires in COVID-19. As for the study in general: The study drew acute and convalescent COVID-19 samples from the United States, Italy and Spain. PBMCs, B-cell-depleted T cells, or T cells provided the cDNA or gDNA that made up the material.

V shed 5 bases and J 7 bases; nucleotides not matched to a gene: 10. From germline, CDR1 is SGHNT and CDR2 YENEEA. The CDR3 spans 15 residues. As originally analysed: Amplification with reference gene primers provided the estimates of nucleated cell counts. Generated by immunoSEQ multiplex PCR, the TCRdb table keeps only in-frame clones and is missing some. That table gives V, J and clone size, and the DNA gave D and trimming. The sample lists fewer than 30,000 clones; over 75% were seen once. V and J are TRBV11-3 and TRBJ2-7; 11 bases align to TRBD1. The TCR sequence derives from a man in his 70s with active COVID-19. The sample comprised peripheral blood. CDR3 in amino acids: CASSGSGTGGGEQYF. In DNA, the CDR3 is TGTGCCAGCAGCGGATCCGGGACAGGGGGTGGAGAGCAGTACTTC.